By its share, the clone carrying this TCR beta chain is medium-sized. Antigen specificity is unknown. The source of the sample is a study of CD8 T cell repertoires and HIV-1 epitope variants. Study at large: Each of Twenty-five Gag and Nef epitope peptides stimulated a separate culture. Controls included no peptide, Ebola AY9 epitope, and a CMV, EBV, flu pool.

The CDR3 runs to 15 residues. Trimming cost V 6 bases and J 2 bases, with 15 bases left between them. Germline assignment: CDR1 MDHEN and CDR2 SYDVKM. General study findings and limits: Beta chains alone show antigen proliferation, not cytokine profile or function.

Clones were sequenced by immunoSEQ multiplex PCR, and TCRdb holds only the in-frame ones, with some missing. This sample carries several thousand clones, around three fifths of them seen once, and the ten largest clones take roughly two fifths. This TCR was sampled from a male donor with HIV. The chain employs TRBV28 and TRBJ2-3, with D possibly TRBD2 on 6 matching bases. Sample: cultured CD8+ T cells derived from PBMCs. The CDR3 sequence is CASRRGTYYTDTQYF. The CDR3 nucleotides read TGTGCCAGCAGACGCGGGACTTACTACACAGATACGCAGTATTTT.